This T cell receptor (beta chain) was recovered during a study of regulatory T cells in long-lasting Graves disease (dated by TCRdb to about 2021). As for the study more broadly: In the newly diagnosed Graves' disease group, patients had been taking antithyroid drugs for less than 3 months. A total of 35 or so samples underwent TCR sequencing: 13 from persistent and about 20 from newly diagnosed Graves' disease patients. The study was conducted in China and was registered as a clinical trial. Patients with persistent Graves' disease were compared with patients with newly diagnosed Graves' disease using TCR sequencing and RNA sequencing of peripheral blood.

According to the study, the label for this sample's time point signals: newly diagnosed GD, antithyroid drugs for less than 3 months. For both TCR sequencing and RNA sequencing, RNA was extracted from PBMCs using TRIzol. Graves' disease was diagnosed according to American Thyroid Association guidelines. Recruitment of patients was carried out at an endocrinology department in Xi'an, China. Each patient gave 7.5 to 10 milliliters of peripheral blood, collected in an EDTA anticoagulant tube. PBMCs were isolated by Ficoll Paque Plus density gradient separation without further T cell sorting. An Agilent 2100 Bioanalyzer and agarose gel were used to check RNA quality, while a NanoDrop 2000 measured RNA concentration. This clonotype was seen many times. Its antigen has not been determined. No base qualities exist here, and no much larger clone lies one base off it. Trimming leaves V shorter by 4 bases and J shorter by 0 bases, with the junction holding 7 bases beyond the gene matches. CDR1 SGHRS and CDR2 YFSETQ were looked up in the germline V gene. The CDR3 runs 16 residues from the cysteine to the phenylalanine. Only the CDR3 portion is preserved as DNA: 48 bases, with reading frame beginning at the first base.

Library preparation employed multiplex PCR. Sequencing used an Illumina HiSeq 4000. To build TCR beta libraries, CDR3 regions were amplified by Arm-PCR using iRepertoire HTBI primers. PCR products were gel purified before sequencing. As for the original processing: A total of some 60 TRBV and some 15 TRBJ segments were identified across samples and were used for gene usage analysis of CDR3 amino acid clonotypes. COPE and FqMerger were used to merge the filtered high-quality paired reads into contigs. BLAST was used to align contigs to the IMGT TRBV, TRBD and TRBJ reference genes, and CDR3 was defined following IMGT. Any clonotype with a frequency above 0.1% was counted as a highly expanded clone. Shannon entropy was used to measure repertoire diversity, and the Gini coefficient was used to measure V-J evenness. A clonotype found in more than one individual was treated as public. TCRdb itself trimmed the public reads at Q25 with fastp, ran MiXCR and retained productive beta chains. Rows matching on CDR3 protein sequence are summarized as one entry with the most common DNA and genes. Here the V and J calls rest on TCRdb's processing, not on the authors' analysis. This sample has hundreds of thousands of distinct CDR3 sequences in its table, and about 18% of those were observed once. The top ten hold less than 45% of the sample.

The investigation overall reported the following: TRBV28, TRBJ1-2 and TRBJ2-5 were preferentially used in persistent disease, while TRBV20-1 and TRBJ2-1 were favored in newly diagnosed disease. Lower TCR Shannon entropy and fewer highly expanded clones were observed in persistent Graves' disease patients than in newly diagnosed patients, which suggested clonal expansion. Sequencing and analysis were limited to the TCR beta chain. Patients with persistent disease shared more public clonotypes (approximately 2,500) than newly diagnosed patients did (around 980). As a limitation, the authors acknowledged that the small sample size may reduce accuracy. Because the primary lesion, thyroid tissue, could not be accessed, the study looked at peripheral blood alone.

Specimen: peripheral blood mononuclear cells (PBMCs), collected at new diagnosis, from a patient treated with antithyroid drugs. Recombination connected TRBV5-1 to TRBJ1-1; 9 central bases correspond to TRBD1. The source of this sequence is a female donor with Graves disease. The base sequence is TGCGCCAGCAGCATCTCACAGGGGGCGCTGAACACTGAAGCTTTCTTT. It is translated as CASSISQGALNTEAFF. Outside the CDR3, residues come from the reference TRBV5-1 and TRBJ1-1 proteins, so the full variable domain is: KAGVTQTPRYLIKTRGQQVTLSCSPISGHRSVSWYQQTPGQGLQFLFEYFSETQRNKGNFPGRFSGRQFSNSRSEMNVSTLELGDSALYLCASSISQGALNTEAFFGQGTRLTVV.